This T cell receptor beta chain was identified in a study of Ad26.COV2.S vaccination and SARS-CoV-2 variants. Study-level findings and limits: Breadth, reportedly substantial, characterized the spike-specific CD8+ and CD4+ T cell responses after vaccination. Breadth measured for non-spike TCRs was similar across vaccine and placebo recipients.

Method: immunoSEQ multiplex PCR; TCRdb's copy keeps in-frame clones and lacks some. The repertoire holds about 180,000 clones, around 88% seen once, with approximately 6% in the top ten. Germline CDR1 is LGHDT and CDR2 is YNNKEL (reference sequence). Losses at the gene ends were 4 bases for V and 3 bases for J; bases not matched to a gene: 3. The CDR3 covers 15 residues. A word on this clone: Its specificity is unknown.

V is TRBV3-1 (or the pseudogene TRBV3-2) and J is TRBJ2-1; 10 nucleotides line up with TRBD2. This sequence was found in a human donor who had recovered from COVID-19. Sample: peripheral blood, taken after recovery from COVID-19. Here the CDR3 reads CASSRSSGGYNEQFF. In DNA form, the CDR3 reads TGTGCCAGCAGCCGTTCTAGCGGGGGCTACAATGAGCAGTTCTTC.